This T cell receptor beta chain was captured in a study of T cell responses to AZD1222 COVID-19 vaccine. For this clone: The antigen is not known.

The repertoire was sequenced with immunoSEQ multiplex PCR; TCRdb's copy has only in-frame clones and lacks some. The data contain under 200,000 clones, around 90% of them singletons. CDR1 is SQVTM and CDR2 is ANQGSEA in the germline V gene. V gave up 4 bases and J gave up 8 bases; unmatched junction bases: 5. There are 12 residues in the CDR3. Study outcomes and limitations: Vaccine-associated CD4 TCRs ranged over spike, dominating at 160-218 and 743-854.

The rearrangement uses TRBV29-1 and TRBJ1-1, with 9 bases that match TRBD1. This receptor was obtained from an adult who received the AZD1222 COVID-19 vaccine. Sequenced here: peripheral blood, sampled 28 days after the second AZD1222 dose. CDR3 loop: CSVVGQGPEAFF. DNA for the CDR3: TGCAGCGTTGTGGGACAGGGCCCGGAAGCTTTCTTT. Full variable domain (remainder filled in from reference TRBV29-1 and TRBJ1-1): SAVISQKPSRDICQRGTSLTIQCQVDSQVTMMFWYRQQPGQSLTLIATANQGSEATYESGFVIDKFPISRPNLTFSTLTVSNMSPEDSSIYLCSVVGQGPEAFFGQGTRLTVV.